Following are 24 T cell receptor beta chains from one sample sequenced in a study of cytomegalovirus exposure and HLA in healthy donors (dated by TCRdb to about 2017). The method behind the library was the immunoSEQ multiplex PCR assay. The multiplex PCR relied on a mix of 60 forward primers for TCR Vbeta segments and 13 reverse primers for TCR Jbeta segments. TCRdb mirrors the immuneACCESS table, restricted to in-frame sequences. Some clones are absent from its copies; in checked studies, under half trace to an unresolved V gene, and the reason for the others is unknown. A total of about 150,000 clones appear in this sample, around 85% of them only once. 1% of the sample rests with the top ten. The specimen was PBMCs. These receptors were taken from a boy aged 2 to 9 in good health and CMV-seronegative.

The chain recombines TRBV13 with TRBJ2-1, with D possibly being TRBD2 (5 bases). This CDR3 comprises 13 residues. Germline V gives CDR1 PRHDT, CDR2 FYEKMQ (reference sequence). V gave up 6 bases and J gave up 9 bases, with 15 bases separating them. The CDR3 DNA reads TGTGCCAGCAGGGATGGGAGTTTCAGTGAGCAGTTCTTC. Protein: CASRDGSFSEQFF.

To note about this clone: At one of its ends the junction is not consistent with the germline gene, which may arise from a read error. DNA for the CDR3: TGCAGCGTTGCCGGGACTAGCGGGAAATACGAGCAGCACTTC. Amino acids: CSVAGTSGKYEQHF. The chain joins TRBV29-1 to TRBJ2-7; TRBD2 agrees at 13 bases. The germline gives CDR1 SQVTM, CDR2 ANQGSEA. This CDR3 has 14 residues.

V and J are TRBV4-1 and TRBJ2-1, with TRBD2 matching 10 bases. The CDR3 spans 16 residues. V was clipped by 0 bases and J by 14 bases; unmatched bases: 13. The germline V gene has CDR1 MGHRA and CDR2 YSYEKL. The chain's CDR3 is CASSQEGSGGAGGKFF. Here the CDR3 DNA reads TGCGCCAGCAGCCAAGAGGGAAGCGGGGGGGCCGGCGGGAAGTTCTTC.

The V call is TRBV28, the J call TRBJ1-2, with D possibly matching TRBD1 (6 bases). The CDR3 consists of 14 residues. V was cut by 3 bases and J by 8 bases, with 16 bases left in between. CDR1 and CDR2 from the germline V gene are MDHEN and SYDVKM. As DNA, the CDR3 is TGTGCCAGCAGTTTCCTAGCAGGGGTCATGGGCTACACCTTC. Its translation: CASSFLAGVMGYTF.

The chain joins TRBV18 to TRBJ1-2; the match to TRBD1 covers 9 bases. Trimming took 3 bases from V and 3 from J; bases not matched to a gene: 5. Germline-derived CDR1 and CDR2 are KGHSH and LQKENI. The CDR3 length is 15 residues. The CDR3 is CASSPKGQGDYGYTF. CDR3 nucleotides: TGTGCCAGCTCACCTAAGGGACAGGGAGACTATGGCTACACCTTC.

This chain uses TRBV28 with TRBJ2-7, with 12 positions matching TRBD2. Germline CDR1 MDHEN, CDR2 SYDVKM. There are 17 residues in the CDR3. With 5 bases clipped from V and 4 bases from J, the junction kept 12 bases outside the gene matches. The CDR3 DNA reads TGTGCCAGCAGTCCGGGACTAGCGGGCCTGCCTCGATACGAGCAGTACTTC. Translating it yields CASSPGLAGLPRYEQYF.

This chain uses TRBV7-2 with TRBJ2-1, with 8 bases aligning to TRBD1. Germline V CDR1 and CDR2: SGHTA, FQGNSA. Trimming cost V 5 bases and J 6 bases; bases outside gene matches: 9. The CDR3 contains 15 residues. The DNA of the CDR3 is TGTGCCAGCAGCAGGACAGGGAGACAAGTCAATGAGCAGTTCTTC. Its translation is CASSRTGRQVNEQFF. The variable domain in full, with the rest retrieved from reference TRBV7-2 and TRBJ2-1, is GAGVSQSPSNKVTEKGKDVELRCDPISGHTALYWYRQSLGQGLEFLIYFQGNSAPDKSGLPSDRFSAERTGGSVSTLTIQRTQQEDSAVYLCASSRTGRQVNEQFFGPGTRLTVL.

The sample holds a few counts of this clone. This sequence joins TRBV6-5 and TRBJ1-2; D gene unclear. V gave up 6 bases and J gave up 1 base, with 12 bases separating them. The germline V gene encodes CDR1 MNHEY and CDR2 SVGAGI. There are 14 residues in the CDR3. The CDR3 nucleotides are TGTGCCAGCAGCGCATCCGGGGTTAACTATGGCTACACCTTC. It codes for CASSASGVNYGYTF.

This chain links TRBV19 with TRBJ2-7; D might be TRBD1 (6 bases). The V gene lost 0 bases and the J gene lost 4 bases, with 16 bases spanning the gap. CDR1 is LNHDA, CDR2 SQIVND, per germline (reference sequence). The CDR3 is 16 amino acids. The CDR3 protein is CASSIDLEQGRYEQYF. CDR3 in DNA: TGTGCCAGTAGTATAGATCTCGAGCAGGGGCGATACGAGCAGTACTTC.

This clone has more than one count but fewer than ten. V and J are TRBV30 and TRBJ2-1, with TRBD2 matching 11 bases. There are 18 residues in the CDR3. V gave up 2 bases and J gave up 0 bases; unmatched junction bases: 9. Germline V gene sequence: CDR1 GTSNPN, CDR2 SVGIG (reference sequence). The CDR3 bases are TGTGCCTGGAGTTTAGTTAGCGGGAGGGGTCGCTCCTACAATGAGCAGTTCTTC. Protein sequence: CAWSLVSGRGRSYNEQFF.

DNA of the CDR3: TGTGCCAGTGGGAGGGCGCAGGGAGGCCAGCCCCAGCATTTT. It specifies CASGRAQGGQPQHF. The chain uses TRBV19 and TRBJ1-5; tentative D call: TRBD1 (5 bases). Germline CDR1 and CDR2: LNHDA and SQIVND (reference sequence). The CDR3 has 14 amino acids. V dropped 8 bases and J dropped 7 bases, with 18 bases sitting between them.

V and J are TRBV4-1 and TRBJ2-2; 9 positions agree with TRBD1. Germline values: CDR1 MGHRA, CDR2 YSYEKL. The CDR3 totals 16 residues. Trimming took 6 bases from V and 5 from J; bases not matched to a gene: 10. The CDR3 region has the DNA TGCGCCAGCAGGTTCCGGGACAGGGACCAAACCGGGGAGCTGTTTTTT. Translating gives CASRFRDRDQTGELFF.

The chain employs TRBV7-2 and TRBJ1-2; 8 nucleotides match TRBD1. Germline V lookup: CDR1 SGHTA, CDR2 FQGNSA. V dropped 5 bases and J dropped 5; count of bases not matched to a gene: 10. The CDR3 totals 15 residues. The CDR3 sequence: CASSRTPTGGYGYTF. CDR3 sequence (DNA): TGTGCCAGCAGCCGTACACCAACAGGGGGGTATGGCTACACCTTC.

This rearrangement joins TRBV5-1 to TRBJ2-3, with a possible D match to TRBD2 (7 bases). Germline values: CDR1 SGHRS, CDR2 YFSETQ. V dropped 0 bases and J dropped 12 bases, with 11 bases sitting between them. This CDR3 is built from 12 residues. As DNA, the CDR3 is TGCGCCAGCAGCTTGGAAGGGGGGGGACAGTATTTT. Translation: CASSLEGGGQYF.

This clone was seen a single time. The chain employs TRBV27 and TRBJ2-5; 9 nucleotides agree with TRBD2. The germline gives CDR1 MNHEY, CDR2 SMNVEV (reference sequence). The CDR3 has 16 amino acids. Trimming at V came to 6 bases and at J to 5 bases, leaving 13 bases not matched to a gene. DNA of the CDR3: TGTGCCAGCAGCCTTGAGAGCGGGGGGTCGACGGAGACCCAGTACTTC. Encoded protein: CASSLESGGSTETQYF.

This chain uses TRBV14 with TRBJ1-2; 11 bases are a match to TRBD1. Per germline, CDR1 SGHDN and CDR2 FVKESK. The CDR3 spans 17 residues. The ends lost 4 bases at V and 3 bases at J; junction bases unmatched: 10. The CDR3 nucleotides read TGTGCCAGCAGCCCGACCCGGGACAGGGGGTCTGACTATGGCTACACCTTC. Protein sequence: CASSPTRDRGSDYGYTF.

CDR3 region: CASSLAPGAYNSPLHF. CDR3 in DNA: TGTGCCAGCAGCTTAGCTCCGGGTGCCTATAATTCACCCCTCCACTTT. The chain has TRBV11-2 and TRBJ1-6; D ambiguous. This CDR3 contains 16 residues. V lost 1 base and J 2 bases, leaving 9 bases between the germline ends. Germline loops: CDR1 SGHAT, CDR2 FQNNGV. Together with reference TRBV11-2 and TRBJ1-6, the CDR3 gives the full variable domain: EAGVAQSPRYKIIEKRQSVAFWCNPISGHATLYWYQQILGQGPKLLIQFQNNGVVDDSQLPKDRFSAERLKGVDSTLKIQPAKLEDSAVYLCASSLAPGAYNSPLHFGNGTRLTVT.

The chain joins TRBV6-5 to TRBJ1-1; D is perhaps TRBD1 (6 bases). Germline lookup yields CDR1 MNHEY and CDR2 SVGAGI. With 5 bases removed from V and 7 bases from J, the gap between germline ends came to 14 bases. The CDR3 length is 13 residues. The CDR3 nucleotides are TGTGCCAGCAGTCTATCAGGGGTAGGTGAAGCTTTCTTT. This gives the protein CASSLSGVGEAFF.

This sequence joins TRBV11-3 and TRBJ2-7; TRBD1 matches 9 bases. The CDR3 extends over 17 amino acids. V shed 1 base and J 3 bases; nucleotides not matched to a gene: 10. Per the germline V gene, CDR1 is SGHNT and CDR2 is YENEEA. The CDR3 reads CASSLGAGGQGIYEQYV. DNA of the CDR3: TGTGCCAGCAGCTTAGGGGCCGGGGGACAGGGAATCTACGAGCAGTACGTC.

The gene calls are TRBV30 and TRBJ2-7, with unresolved D. Trimming pared 0 bases from V and 5 bases from J, leaving 5 bases between. The CDR3 is 11 amino acids. Germline V lookup: CDR1 GTSNPN, CDR2 SVGIG (reference sequence). The CDR3: CAWSVFDEQYF. The CDR3 coding sequence is TGTGCCTGGAGTGTCTTTGACGAGCAGTACTTC.

As DNA, the CDR3 is TGTGCCAGTAGTATTCAAGCCTCCGGGACAGGGGCCTACGAGCAGTACTTC. This gives the protein CASSIQASGTGAYEQYF. The J gene is TRBJ2-7, the V gene TRBV19; 10 nucleotides align to TRBD1. V shed 3 bases and J 2 bases; nucleotides not matched to a gene: 10. The CDR3 totals 17 residues. The germline gives CDR1 LNHDA, CDR2 SQIVND (reference sequence).

V is TRBV6-6 and J is TRBJ1-4; unclear D gene. V dropped 5 bases and J dropped 8 bases, with 6 bases sitting between them. This CDR3 is 11 amino acids long. Germline CDR1 is MNHNY and CDR2 is SVGAGI (reference sequence). In nucleotides, the CDR3 is TGTGCCAGCAGTACGCGAGAAAAACTGTTTTTT. Protein sequence: CASSTREKLFF.

The chain uses TRBV29-1 and TRBJ2-3; D is uncertain. Germline lookup yields CDR1 SQVTM and CDR2 ANQGSEA. The germline V and J ends were trimmed by 4 bases and 6 bases, with 8 bases remaining between them. The CDR3 is 11 residues long. The CDR3 spells CSVVPKDTQYF. The CDR3 coding sequence is TGCAGCGTTGTACCTAAGGATACGCAGTATTTT.

V is TRBV10-3 and J is TRBJ2-7; 8 bases align to TRBD2. The length of the CDR3 is 14 residues. The junction had 6 bases not matched to a gene; V was cut back by 6 bases and J by 2 bases. Looked up from germline, CDR1 is ENHRY and CDR2 is SYGVKD. CDR3 protein: CAIRQAGETYEQYF. Here the CDR3 DNA reads TGTGCCATCAGACAAGCGGGGGAAACCTACGAGCAGTACTTC.